Sequencing of this T cell receptor (beta chain) was carried out in a study of cytomegalovirus exposure and HLA in healthy donors. In nominal health when sampled, donors likely had unrecorded immune exposures nonetheless. The PCR made use of 60 Vbeta and 13 Jbeta primers. Sequencing used immunoSEQ multiplex PCR; TCRdb keeps in-frame clones, though not all of them. The sample shows about 150,000 clones, 70% to 80% of them seen only once. Note on this clone: Its antigen is undetermined.

The study, taken as a whole, reports: The later analysis indicated that the majority of CMV-associated TCR beta chains appeared HLA-restricted. According to an earlier analysis, most TCR beta V segments yielded productive rearrangements about 87% or about 30% of the time.

The CDR3 spans 13 residues. V lost 3 bases, J lost 8 bases, and 6 bases stayed unmatched. The germline gives CDR1 MDHEN, CDR2 SYDVKM. The gene calls are TRBV28 and TRBJ1-1; 7 nucleotides match TRBD1. The sequence came from a middle-aged man in good health and CMV-seropositive. The sample was PBMCs. The CDR3 spells CASSLEGAREAFF. Written as DNA, the CDR3 is TGTGCCAGCAGTTTGGAGGGGGCGCGGGAAGCTTTCTTT.